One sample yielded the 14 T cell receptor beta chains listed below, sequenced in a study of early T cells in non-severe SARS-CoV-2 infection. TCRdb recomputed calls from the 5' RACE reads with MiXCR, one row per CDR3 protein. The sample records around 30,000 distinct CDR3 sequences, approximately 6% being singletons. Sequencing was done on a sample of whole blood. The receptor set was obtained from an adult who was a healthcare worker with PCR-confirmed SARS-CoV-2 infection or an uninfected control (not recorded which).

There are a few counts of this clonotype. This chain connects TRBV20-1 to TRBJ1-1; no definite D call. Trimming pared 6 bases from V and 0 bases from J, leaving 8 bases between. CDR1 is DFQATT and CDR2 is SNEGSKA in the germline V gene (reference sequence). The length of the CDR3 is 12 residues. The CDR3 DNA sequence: TGCAGTGCAACGGGAGTGAACACTGAAGCTTTCTTT. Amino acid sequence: CSATGVNTEAFF.

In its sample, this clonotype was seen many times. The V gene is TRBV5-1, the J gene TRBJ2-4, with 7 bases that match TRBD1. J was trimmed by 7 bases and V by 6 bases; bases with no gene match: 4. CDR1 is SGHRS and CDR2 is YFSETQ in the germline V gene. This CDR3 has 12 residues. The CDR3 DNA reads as TGCGCCAGCAAGGGGGCCGGGAACATTCAGTACTTC. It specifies CASKGAGNIQYF.

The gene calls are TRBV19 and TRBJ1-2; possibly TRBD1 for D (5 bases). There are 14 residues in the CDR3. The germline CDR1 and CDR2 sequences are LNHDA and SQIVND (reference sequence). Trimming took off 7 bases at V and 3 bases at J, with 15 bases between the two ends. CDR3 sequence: CASIRNGADYGYTF. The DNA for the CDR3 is TGTGCCAGTATTAGGAACGGGGCGGACTATGGCTACACCTTC. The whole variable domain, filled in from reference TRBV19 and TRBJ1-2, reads DGGITQSPKYLFRKEGQNVTLSCEQNLNHDAMYWYRQDPGQGLRLIYYSQIVNDFQKGDIAEGYSVSREKKESFPLTVTSAQKNPTAFYLCASIRNGADYGYTFGSGTRLTVV.

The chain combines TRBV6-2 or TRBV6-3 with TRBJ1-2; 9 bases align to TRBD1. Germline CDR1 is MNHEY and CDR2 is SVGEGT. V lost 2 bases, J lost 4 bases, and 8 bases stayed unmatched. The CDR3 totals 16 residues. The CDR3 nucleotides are TGTGCCAGCAGTTACCCGACAGGGGGTAGCGGCTATGGCTACACCTTC. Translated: CASSYPTGGSGYGYTF.

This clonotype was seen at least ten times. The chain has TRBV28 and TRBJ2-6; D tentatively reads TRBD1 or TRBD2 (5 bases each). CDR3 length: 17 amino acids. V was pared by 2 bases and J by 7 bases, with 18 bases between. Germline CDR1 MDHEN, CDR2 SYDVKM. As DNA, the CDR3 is TGTGCCAGCAGTTTACAGCGGTCAGGGCGTTTTGCCAACGTCCTGACTTTC. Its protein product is CASSLQRSGRFANVLTF.

The CDR3, as DNA: TGCGCCAGCAGCCAAGCAGGAGGCAGTTCACCCCTCCACTTT. Translation gives CASSQAGGSSPLHF. This chain connects TRBV4-1 to TRBJ1-6; D gene ambiguous. V was pared by 1 base and J by 9 bases, with 10 bases between. The CDR3 extends over 14 amino acids. Germline V gene sequence: CDR1 MGHRA, CDR2 YSYEKL.

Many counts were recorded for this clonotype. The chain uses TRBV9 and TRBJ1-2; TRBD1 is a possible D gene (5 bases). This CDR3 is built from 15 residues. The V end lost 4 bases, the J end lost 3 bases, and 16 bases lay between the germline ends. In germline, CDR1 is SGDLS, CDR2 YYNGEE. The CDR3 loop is CASSPNRGIDYGYTF. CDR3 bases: TGTGCCAGCAGCCCTAATAGGGGTATAGACTATGGCTACACCTTC.

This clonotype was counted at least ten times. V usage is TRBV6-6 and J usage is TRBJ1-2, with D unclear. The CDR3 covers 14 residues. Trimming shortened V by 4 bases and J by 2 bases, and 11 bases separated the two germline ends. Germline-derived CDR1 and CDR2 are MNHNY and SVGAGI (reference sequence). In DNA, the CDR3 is TGTGCCAGCAGTTCCGGACGGACCAACTATGGCTACACCTTC. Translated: CASSSGRTNYGYTF.

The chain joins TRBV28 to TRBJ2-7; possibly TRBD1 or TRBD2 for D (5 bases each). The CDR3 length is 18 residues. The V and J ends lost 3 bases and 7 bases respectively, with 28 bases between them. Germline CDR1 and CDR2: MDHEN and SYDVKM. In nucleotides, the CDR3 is TGTGCCAGCAGTTTTATTGGTGGGGCGCGTGAGGGCCTGTATGAGCAGTACTTC. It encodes CASSFIGGAREGLYEQYF.

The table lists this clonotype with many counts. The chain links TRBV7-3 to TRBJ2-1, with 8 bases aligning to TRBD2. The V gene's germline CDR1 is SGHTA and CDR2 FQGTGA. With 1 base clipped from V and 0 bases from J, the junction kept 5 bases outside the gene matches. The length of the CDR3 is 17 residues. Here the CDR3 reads CASSLNRREDSYNEQFF. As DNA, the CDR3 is TGTGCCAGCAGCTTAAATAGGCGGGAGGACTCCTACAATGAGCAGTTCTTC.

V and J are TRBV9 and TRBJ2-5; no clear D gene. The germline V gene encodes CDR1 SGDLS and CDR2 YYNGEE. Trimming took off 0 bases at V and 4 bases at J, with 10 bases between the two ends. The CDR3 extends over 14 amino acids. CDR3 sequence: CASSVAVGVETQYF. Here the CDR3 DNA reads TGTGCCAGCAGCGTAGCTGTCGGAGTAGAGACCCAGTACTTC.

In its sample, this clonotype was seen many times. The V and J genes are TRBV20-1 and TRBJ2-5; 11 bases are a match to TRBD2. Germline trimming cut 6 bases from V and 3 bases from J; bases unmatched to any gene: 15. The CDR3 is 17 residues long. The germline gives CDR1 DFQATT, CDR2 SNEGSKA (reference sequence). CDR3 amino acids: CSAQQFPGTSGEETQYF. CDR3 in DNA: TGCAGTGCGCAGCAGTTCCCCGGGACTAGCGGAGAAGAGACCCAGTACTTC.

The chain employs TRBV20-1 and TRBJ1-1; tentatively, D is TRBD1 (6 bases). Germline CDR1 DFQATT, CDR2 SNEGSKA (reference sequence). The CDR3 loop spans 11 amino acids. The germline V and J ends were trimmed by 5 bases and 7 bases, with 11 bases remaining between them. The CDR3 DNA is TGCAGTGCTTCCCAGGGGCTTGAAGCTTTCTTT. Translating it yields CSASQGLEAFF.

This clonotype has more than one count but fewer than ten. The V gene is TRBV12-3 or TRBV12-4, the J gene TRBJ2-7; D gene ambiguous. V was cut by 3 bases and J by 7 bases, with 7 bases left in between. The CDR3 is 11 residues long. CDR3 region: CASSFTREQYF. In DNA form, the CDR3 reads TGTGCCAGCAGTTTCACACGGGAGCAGTACTTC.